The rows below give T cell receptor beta chains drawn from one sample of a study of T cell repertoires in cytomegalovirus infection. TCRdb independently ran MiXCR on the reads; one entry per CDR3 protein. The sample has about 740,000 distinct CDR3 sequences; approximately 40% are singletons. The sequencing input was PBMCs. The receptors were sampled from a human donor in good health (CMV status not recorded). Some clones in this sample may be carry-over from other donors' samples. The CDR3 runs from the conserved cysteine through the conserved F or W. The order of the fields is clone size, D gene, J gene, V gene, CDR3 protein, CDR3 DNA. The D gene is left open where the match is weak. The size of a clone is reported for some rows only, either as once, few or many, or as a class for expanded clones.

clone size: NA
D gene: TRBD2
J gene: TRBJ2-3
V gene: TRBV3-1
CDR3 protein: CASSRTSGRSPDTQYF
CDR3 DNA: TGTGCTAGCAGCCGGACTAGCGGGAGATCTCCAGATACGCAGTATTTT

clone size: NA
D gene: NA
J gene: TRBJ1-2
V gene: TRBV5-1
CDR3 protein: CASSSPSVKMPYSGYGYTF
CDR3 DNA: TGCGCCAGCAGCTCCCCATCGGTTAAAATGCCCTATAGTGGCTATGGCTACACCTTC

clone size: NA
D gene: NA
J gene: TRBJ2-1
V gene: TRBV7-2
CDR3 protein: CASSLVPIGYNEQLF
CDR3 DNA: TGTGCCAGCAGCTTAGTTCCTATTGGGTACAATGAGCAGTTATTC

clone size: NA
D gene: NA
J gene: TRBJ2-7
V gene: TRBV5-6
CDR3 protein: CDSSWGRGTVYEQYF
CDR3 DNA: TGTGACAGCAGCTGGGGTCGAGGGACGGTCTACGAGCAGTACTTC

clone size: many
D gene: NA
J gene: TRBJ2-3
V gene: TRBV7-2
CDR3 protein: CASSLDTRSTDTQYF
CDR3 DNA: TGTGCCAGCAGCTTGGATACTAGGAGCACAGATACGCAGTATTTT

clone size: many
D gene: TRBD2
J gene: TRBJ2-1
V gene: TRBV7-2
CDR3 protein: CASSLNPGGRAGEQFF
CDR3 DNA: TGTGCCAGCAGCTTGAACCCGGGAGGAAGGGCTGGTGAGCAGTTCTTC

clone size: NA
D gene: TRBD1
J gene: TRBJ1-2
V gene: TRBV20-1
CDR3 protein: CSAGQGWEGYTF
CDR3 DNA: TGCAGTGCGGGACAGGGATGGGAGGGCTACACCTTC

clone size: NA
D gene: NA
J gene: TRBJ2-7
V gene: TRBV12-3/TRBV12-4
CDR3 protein: CASSFAWDPMLGQCF
CDR3 DNA: TGTGCCAGCAGTTTTGCCTGGGACCCGATGTTGGGGCAGTGCTTC

clone size: few
D gene: NA
J gene: TRBJ1-4
V gene: TRBV2
CDR3 protein: CASSENSREKLFF
CDR3 DNA: TGTGCCAGCAGTGAAAATTCCAGGGAAAAACTGTTTTTT

clone size: NA
D gene: NA
J gene: TRBJ2-7
V gene: TRBV28
CDR3 protein: CASSLTFEQYF
CDR3 DNA: TGTGCCAGCAGTTTAACGTTCGAGCAGTACTTC

clone size: NA
D gene: NA
J gene: TRBJ1-6
V gene: TRBV25-1
CDR3 protein: CASSQDSWSGSPLHF
CDR3 DNA: TGTGCCAGCAGTCAGGACTCATGGAGCGGTTCACCCCTCCACTTT

clone size: few
D gene: NA
J gene: TRBJ1-5
V gene: TRBV12-3/TRBV12-4
CDR3 protein: CASSSQSNNQPQHF
CDR3 DNA: TGTGCCAGCAGTTCCCAATCGAACAATCAGCCCCAGCATTTT

clone size: few
D gene: NA
J gene: TRBJ2-3
V gene: TRBV20-1
CDR3 protein: CSAGGGTGADTQYF
CDR3 DNA: TGCAGTGCGGGTGGCGGGACCGGAGCAGATACGCAGTATTTT

clone size: NA
D gene: TRBD1
J gene: TRBJ2-5
V gene: TRBV5-1
CDR3 protein: CASSRDTGVGTQYF
CDR3 DNA: TGCGCCAGCAGCCGAGACACAGGGGTCGGGACCCAGTACTTC

clone size: many
D gene: NA
J gene: TRBJ2-2
V gene: TRBV7-6
CDR3 protein: CASSPPPGPGELFF
CDR3 DNA: TGTGCCAGCAGCCCCCCTCCTGGGCCCGGGGAGCTGTTTTTT

clone size: few
D gene: NA
J gene: TRBJ2-2
V gene: TRBV2
CDR3 protein: CASSEVGGGLFF
CDR3 DNA: TGTGCCAGCAGTGAAGTTGGGGGGGGCCTGTTTTTT

clone size: many
D gene: NA
J gene: TRBJ2-1
V gene: TRBV7-8
CDR3 protein: CASSRIGNEQFF
CDR3 DNA: TGTGCCAGCAGCCGGATTGGCAATGAGCAGTTCTTC

clone size: NA
D gene: NA
J gene: TRBJ2-1
V gene: TRBV28
CDR3 protein: CASSLLSVGSYNEQFF
CDR3 DNA: TGTGCCAGCAGTTTGCTCTCGGTAGGTTCCTACAATGAGCAGTTCTTC

clone size: few
D gene: NA
J gene: TRBJ2-1
V gene: TRBV5-1
CDR3 protein: CASSSSGHYNEQFF
CDR3 DNA: TGCGCCAGCAGCTCCAGCGGGCACTACAATGAGCAGTTCTTC

clone size: few
D gene: NA
J gene: TRBJ1-3
V gene: TRBV7-8
CDR3 protein: CASSTQLATGTSGNTIYF
CDR3 DNA: TGTGCCAGCAGCACCCAATTAGCGACAGGAACCTCTGGAAACACCATATATTTT

clone size: NA
D gene: NA
J gene: TRBJ2-5
V gene: TRBV7-9
CDR3 protein: CASSLNAGAGKETQYF
CDR3 DNA: TGTGCCAGCAGCTTAAACGCGGGGGCGGGGAAGGAGACCCAGTACTTC

clone size: NA
D gene: TRBD2
J gene: TRBJ2-7
V gene: TRBV28
CDR3 protein: CASTSLHSGGYEQYF
CDR3 DNA: TGTGCCAGCACTAGCCTCCATAGCGGGGGCTACGAGCAGTACTTC

clone size: once
D gene: NA
J gene: TRBJ1-4
V gene: TRBV7-2
CDR3 protein: CASSPWITDREKLFF
CDR3 DNA: TGTGCCAGCAGCCCCTGGATAACGGACCGAGAAAAACTGTTTTTT

clone size: many
D gene: TRBD2
J gene: TRBJ2-3
V gene: TRBV7-6
CDR3 protein: CASSWGLAGGPRTDTQYF
CDR3 DNA: TGTGCCAGCAGCTGGGGACTAGCGGGGGGGCCTCGCACAGATACGCAGTATTTT

clone size: once
D gene: NA
J gene: TRBJ2-2
V gene: TRBV19
CDR3 protein: CASSIQGGTLELFF
CDR3 DNA: TGTGCCAGTAGTATACAGGGAGGTACCTTGGAGCTGTTTTTT

clone size: NA
D gene: NA
J gene: TRBJ2-2
V gene: TRBV19
CDR3 protein: CASSSPEPLNTGELFF
CDR3 DNA: TGTGCCAGTAGTTCACCGGAGCCCCTCAACACCGGGGAGCTGTTTTTT

clone size: NA
D gene: TRBD1
J gene: TRBJ2-7
V gene: TRBV7-2
CDR3 protein: CASSLGLGQDGYEQYF
CDR3 DNA: TGTGCCAGCAGCTTAGGCCTGGGACAGGATGGCTACGAGCAGTACTTC

clone size: NA
D gene: NA
J gene: TRBJ2-2
V gene: TRBV6-1
CDR3 protein: CAITSFQDTGELFF
CDR3 DNA: TGTGCCATCACTAGTTTCCAGGACACCGGGGAGCTGTTTTTT